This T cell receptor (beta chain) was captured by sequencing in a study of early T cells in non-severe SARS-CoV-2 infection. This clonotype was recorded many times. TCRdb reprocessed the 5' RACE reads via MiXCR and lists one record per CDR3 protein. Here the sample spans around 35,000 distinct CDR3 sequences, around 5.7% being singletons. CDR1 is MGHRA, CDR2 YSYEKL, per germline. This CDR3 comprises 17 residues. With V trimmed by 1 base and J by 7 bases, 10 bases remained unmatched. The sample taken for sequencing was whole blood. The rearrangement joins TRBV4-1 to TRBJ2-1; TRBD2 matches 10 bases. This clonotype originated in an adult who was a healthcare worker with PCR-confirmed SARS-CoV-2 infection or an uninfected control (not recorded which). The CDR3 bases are TGCGCCAGCAGCCAAGCTGTCACAGCGGGAGGGTTAAATGAGCAGTTCTTC. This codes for CASSQAVTAGGLNEQFF.